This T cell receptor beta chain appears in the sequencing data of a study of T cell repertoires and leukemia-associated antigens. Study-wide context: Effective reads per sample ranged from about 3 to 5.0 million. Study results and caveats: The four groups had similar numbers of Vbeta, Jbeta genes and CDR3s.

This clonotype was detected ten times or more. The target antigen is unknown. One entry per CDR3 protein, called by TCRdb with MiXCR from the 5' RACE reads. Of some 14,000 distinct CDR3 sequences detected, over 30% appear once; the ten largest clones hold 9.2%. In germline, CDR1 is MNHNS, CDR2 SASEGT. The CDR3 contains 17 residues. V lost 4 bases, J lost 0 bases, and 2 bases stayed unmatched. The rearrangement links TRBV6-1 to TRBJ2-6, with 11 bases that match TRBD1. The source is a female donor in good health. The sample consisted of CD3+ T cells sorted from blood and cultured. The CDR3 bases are TGTGCCAGCAGTGCCGGGACAGGGGGCTCTGGGGCCAACGTCCTGACTTTC. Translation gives CASSAGTGGSGANVLTF.